The sequence of this TCR beta chain was determined in a study of early stage breast cancer tumors. General observations from the study: Comparing each tissue with blood distinguished tumor from normal in most of the 16 patients. Functional markers like CD4, CD8 and FOXP3 were missed in bulk sequencing.

On this clone itself: As yet, its antigen is unknown.

The data were produced by immunoSEQ multiplex PCR, yet TCRdb's version contains in-frame clones alone and is incomplete. The data hold around 6,700 clones, with over 65% observed a single time. From germline, CDR1 is KGHSH and CDR2 LQKENI. CDR3 length: 15 amino acids. The V gene end was trimmed by 3 bases and the J gene end by 5 bases; junction bases not matched to a gene: 7. The sequenced sample was normal breast tissue next to the tumor. The receptor comes from a person in their fifties or sixties with breast cancer. The V and J genes are TRBV18 and TRBJ2-4, with TRBD2 matching over 7 bases. Here the CDR3 reads CASSPGGLQQNIQYF. The DNA of the CDR3 is TGTGCCAGCTCACCGGGGGGACTACAACAAAACATTCAGTACTTC. Combining the CDR3 with reference TRBV18 and TRBJ2-4 gives the whole variable domain NAGVMQNPRHLVRRRGQEARLRCSPMKGHSHVYWYRQLPEEGLKFMVYLQKENIIDESGMPKERFSAEFPKEGPSILRIQQVVRGDSAAYFCASSPGGLQQNIQYFGAGTRLSVL.